This TCR beta chain was recorded in a study of regulatory and conventional T cells in RAG deficiency. Study findings and constraints: In Omenn syndrome, Treg and Tconv repertoires overlapped >75%.

Profiled with immunoSEQ multiplex PCR; TCRdb holds only in-frame clones, not every one. The sample lists tens of thousands of clones; 80% to 95% were seen once. Germline CDR1 and CDR2: SGHTA and FQGNSA. The CDR3 covers 13 residues. V was clipped by 0 bases and J by 11 bases, with 10 bases between them. Genomic DNA came from blood regulatory T cells gated CD4+ CD25-high CD127-low. To note about this clone: As yet, its antigen is unknown.

Separately, the same data were catalogued under a study of regulatory T cells. That publication notes: The PCR used 52 TRBV and 13 TRBJ primers.

The sequenced sample consisted of Tregs sorted from blood. V is TRBV7-2 and J is TRBJ1-4, with D tentatively TRBD1 (6 bases). The sequence came from a human donor in good health. The CDR3 protein is CASSLAPGAKLFF. In DNA form, the CDR3 reads TGTGCCAGCAGCTTAGCGCCAGGGGCCAAACTGTTTTTT.